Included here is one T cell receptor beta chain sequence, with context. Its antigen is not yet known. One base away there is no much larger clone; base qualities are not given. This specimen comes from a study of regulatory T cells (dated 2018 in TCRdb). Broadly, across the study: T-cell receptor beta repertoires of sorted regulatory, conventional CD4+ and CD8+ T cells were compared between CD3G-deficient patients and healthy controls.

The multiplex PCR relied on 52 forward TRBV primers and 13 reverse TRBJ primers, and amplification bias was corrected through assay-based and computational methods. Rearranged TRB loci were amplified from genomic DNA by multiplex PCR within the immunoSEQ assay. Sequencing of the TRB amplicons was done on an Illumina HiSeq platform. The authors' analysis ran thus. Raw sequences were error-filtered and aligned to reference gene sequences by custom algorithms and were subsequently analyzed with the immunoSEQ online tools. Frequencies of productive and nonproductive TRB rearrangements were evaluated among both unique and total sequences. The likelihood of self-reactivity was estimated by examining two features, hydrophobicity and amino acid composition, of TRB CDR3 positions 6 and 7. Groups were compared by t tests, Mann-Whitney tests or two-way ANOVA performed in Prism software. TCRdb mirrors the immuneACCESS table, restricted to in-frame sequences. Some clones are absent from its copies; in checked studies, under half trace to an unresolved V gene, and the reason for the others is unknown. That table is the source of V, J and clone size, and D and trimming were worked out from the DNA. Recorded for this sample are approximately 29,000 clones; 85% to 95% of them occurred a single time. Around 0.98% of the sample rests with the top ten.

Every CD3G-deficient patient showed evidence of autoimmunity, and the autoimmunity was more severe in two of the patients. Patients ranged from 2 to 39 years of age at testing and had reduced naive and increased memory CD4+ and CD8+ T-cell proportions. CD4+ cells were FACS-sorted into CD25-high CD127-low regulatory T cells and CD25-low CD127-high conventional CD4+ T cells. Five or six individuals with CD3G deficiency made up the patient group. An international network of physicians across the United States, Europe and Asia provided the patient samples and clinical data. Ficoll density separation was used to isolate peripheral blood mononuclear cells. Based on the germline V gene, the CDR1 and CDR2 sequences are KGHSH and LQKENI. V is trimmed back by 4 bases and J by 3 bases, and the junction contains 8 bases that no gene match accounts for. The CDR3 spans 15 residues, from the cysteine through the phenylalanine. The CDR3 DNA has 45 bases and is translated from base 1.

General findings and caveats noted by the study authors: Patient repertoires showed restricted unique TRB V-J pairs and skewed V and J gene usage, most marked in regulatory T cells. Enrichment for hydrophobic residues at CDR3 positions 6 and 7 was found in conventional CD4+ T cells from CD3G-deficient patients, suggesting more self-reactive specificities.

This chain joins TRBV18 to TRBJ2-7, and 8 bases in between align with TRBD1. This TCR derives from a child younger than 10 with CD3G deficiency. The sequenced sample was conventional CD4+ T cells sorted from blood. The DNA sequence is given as TGTGCCAGCTCACAGGGCCAGGGACAGGTCTACGAGCAGTACTTC. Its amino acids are CASSQGQGQVYEQYF.